This T cell receptor (beta chain) was sequenced for a study of a mutant IDH1 vaccine in newly diagnosed glioma. Study-wide findings and caveats: Whatever changes occurred in top peripheral T cell clonotypes seemed unrelated to pseudoprogression.

Germline V CDR1 and CDR2: LNHDA, SQIVND (reference sequence). V was pared by 5 bases and J by 3 bases, with 8 bases of the junction left unmatched. This CDR3 comprises 16 residues. TCRdb's table, derived via immunoSEQ multiplex PCR, lists solely in-frame clones and lacks some. This table has approximately 50,000 clones, less than 90% appearing once. Turning to this clone: Its antigen remains unknown.

Sample time point: week 35, safety follow-up. Each dose delivered 300 ug of mutant IDH1 20-mer peptide subcutaneously with imiquimod. Tumors from donors were new WHO grade 3 or 4 IDH1-mutant astrocytomas with ATRX loss. The source material was PBMCs, sampled from a glioma patient whose treatment included an IDH1 peptide vaccine. The TCR sequence derives from a man in his forties with glioma. This sequence joins TRBV19 and TRBJ2-2; 8 nucleotides align to TRBD1. In DNA, the CDR3 is TGTGCCAGTAGTCCCTGGACAGGGACATACACCGGGGAGCTGTTTTTT. Its translation: CASSPWTGTYTGELFF.